Listed below are T cell receptor beta chains from one sample, sequenced in a study of identifying expanded T cells in peripheral blood. The repertoire was sequenced with immunoSEQ multiplex PCR; TCRdb's copy has only in-frame clones and lacks some. Of around 84,000 clones listed, over 85% are singletons. The sequenced sample consisted of blood. The receptor source for this set is a person aged 18 to 75 in good health. Each CDR3 is given with its conserved first and last residue. The order of the fields is V gene, J gene, D gene, CDR3 protein. A D gene is named only where the DNA matches it firmly.

TRBV7-3	TRBJ1-1	NA	CASSPSGAGDTEAFF
TRBV19	TRBJ2-7	TRBD2	CASKTSGTTYEQYF
TRBV5-1	TRBJ1-1	NA	CASSEDGNTEAFF
TRBV6-1	TRBJ1-2	TRBD1	CASSDQHSSGTGGYTF
TRBV6-1	TRBJ1-5	NA	CASRYRSNQPQHF
TRBV7-2	TRBJ2-3	NA	CASSLGRLSTQYF
TRBV21-1	TRBJ1-5	NA	CASSKMAGGSFSCQPQHF
TRBV18	TRBJ1-1	NA	CASSPTIITGKGTEAFF
TRBV18	TRBJ2-2	NA	CASSPSPAGATNTGELFF
TRBV25-1	TRBJ1-2	NA	CASSEGLGGYTF
TRBV6-5	TRBJ2-1	NA	CASSYSLADNEQFF
TRBV30	TRBJ1-1	NA	CAWSVGWGSGDTEAFF
TRBV19	TRBJ2-5	NA	CASSIAETQYF
TRBV9	TRBJ2-1	TRBD1	CASSGRTGDPFSYNEQFF
TRBV9	TRBJ2-5	TRBD2	CASSVGSSGGEETQYF
TRBV7-9	TRBJ2-2	TRBD2	CASSNLHNQAGGYTGELFF
TRBV4-3	TRBJ2-1	NA	CASSLRWQSSYNEQFF
TRBV5-1	TRBJ2-7	TRBD1	CASSRDRGPEQYF
TRBV30	TRBJ2-2	NA	CAWSAYSAGELFF
TRBV6-1	TRBJ1-2	TRBD1	CASSEGVTGSGYTF
TRBV10-1	TRBJ2-2	TRBD1	CASRDQGAGELFF
TRBV25-1	TRBJ1-1	NA	CASSDPPHQSEAFF
TRBV7-6	TRBJ2-2	NA	CASSLAAGELFF
TRBV7-2	TRBJ2-7	TRBD2	CASSLAGGLFYEQYF
TRBV13	TRBJ2-3	TRBD1	CASSLVPEGATGTTDTQYF
TRBV30	TRBJ2-3	TRBD1	CAWSGGQGTLGTDTQYF
TRBV5-1	TRBJ2-1	TRBD2	CASSPGTSGGMDEQFF
TRBV6-1	TRBJ1-2	TRBD1	CASSEALTGGSFYGYTF
TRBV4-3	TRBJ2-6	NA	CASSQGYREAGANVLTF
TRBV25-1	TRBJ1-5	NA	CASSHSGLQPQHF
TRBV7-2	TRBJ2-1	NA	CASSLDARANEQFF
TRBV29-1	TRBJ1-2	NA	CSVEGLPYGYTF
TRBV5-6	TRBJ1-2	TRBD1	CASTPTLGGSYGYTF
TRBV5-1	TRBJ2-7	NA	CASSFGRNSYEQYF
TRBV6-1	TRBJ1-5	TRBD1	CASREPGQGVNQPQHF
TRBV7-3	TRBJ1-2	NA	CASSLDAGRGYTF
TRBV9	TRBJ2-3	NA	CASSRAGKATDTQYF
TRBV5-6	TRBJ1-4	TRBD1	CASSFGAGTGKLFF
TRBV7-9	TRBJ2-1	NA	CASSLIWSSYNEQFF
TRBV15	TRBJ2-2	NA	CATSPRGNTGELFF
TRBV19	TRBJ2-7	NA	CASTRPEVPYEQYF
TRBV15	TRBJ1-1	TRBD1	CATSREGTGSGVAFF
TRBV11-2	TRBJ2-7	TRBD1	CASSFGTAVYEQYF
TRBV18	TRBJ1-1	NA	CASSPLSNTEAFF
TRBV11-1	TRBJ2-7	TRBD2	CASSSTSGSAPRDEQYF
TRBV7-9	TRBJ2-3	NA	CASSLRTDTQYF
TRBV27	TRBJ2-1	TRBD2	CASRVGWREGDEQFF
TRBV2	TRBJ1-1	NA	CASRVQGGGTEAFF
TRBV6-6	TRBJ1-6	NA	CASSGTEDSPLHF
TRBV25-1	TRBJ2-5	TRBD2	CASSAAGAGRETQYF
TRBV6-5	TRBJ2-5	NA	CASSRTRGQETQYF
TRBV6-1	TRBJ1-1	NA	CASRGAEAFF
TRBV5-1	TRBJ2-2	NA	CASSLFTGELFF
TRBV9	TRBJ1-3	NA	CASSAGAGSSGNTIYF
TRBV4-1	TRBJ2-7	TRBD2	CASSQGSGEGEQYF